These 11 T cell receptor beta chains came from one sample sequenced in a study of T cell repertoires in cytomegalovirus infection. TCRdb reprocessed the reads with MiXCR, giving one entry per CDR3 protein. The sample yields under 250,000 distinct CDR3 sequences, around 6.2% seen once. Sequencing was performed on PBMCs. The receptors stem from a human donor in good health (CMV status not recorded). Some clones in this sample may be carry-over from other donors' samples.

This clonotype was detected a few times. The gene calls are TRBV12-3 or TRBV12-4 and TRBJ1-5; 9 bases match TRBD1. The CDR3 contains 14 residues. Losses at the gene ends were 5 bases for V and 13 bases for J; bases not matched to a gene: 12. The CDR3 loop reads CASSLTDRGPKQHF. DNA for the CDR3: TGTGCCAGCAGTCTCACGGACAGGGGTCCTAAGCAGCATTTT.

This clonotype turned up a few times. The V gene is TRBV12-3 or TRBV12-4, the J gene TRBJ2-1, with a possible D match to TRBD2 (5 bases). Trimming took 4 bases from V and 8 from J, leaving 21 bases between them. CDR3 length: 16 amino acids. CDR3 coding DNA: TGTGCCAGCAGTTCCCCTTCGACCGGGATCGGCTATGAGCAGTTCTTC. This encodes CASSSPSTGIGYEQFF.

This clonotype was found many times. The gene calls are TRBV7-3 and TRBJ1-2, with D possibly TRBD1 on 5 matching bases. CDR1 and CDR2 (germline): SGHTA, FQGTGA. Trimming pared 0 bases from V and 7 bases from J, leaving 15 bases between. The CDR3 has 15 residues. Written as DNA, the CDR3 is TGTGCCAGCAGCTTAACCCCAGGGAATAAGGGTGGCTACACCTTC. Its translation: CASSLTPGNKGGYTF. The whole variable domain, remainder taken from reference TRBV7-3 and TRBJ1-2, is GAGVSQTPSNKVTEKGKYVELRCDPISGHTALYWYRQSLGQGPEFLIYFQGTGAADDSGLPNDRFFAVRPEGSVSTLKIQRTERGDSAVYLCASSLTPGNKGGYTFGSGTRLTVV.

There are a few counts of this clonotype. The chain employs TRBV5-1 and TRBJ2-3, with 10 bases aligning to TRBD1. The CDR3 totals 16 residues. Germline CDR1 SGHRS, CDR2 YFSETQ. The junction had 6 bases not matched to a gene; V was cut back by 0 bases and J by 5 bases. The CDR3 sequence: CASSLGDRGGRDTQYF. In nucleotides, the CDR3 is TGCGCCAGCAGCTTGGGGGACAGGGGAGGTAGAGATACGCAGTATTTT.

In regard to this clonotype: Since a much larger clone is just one base distant, this may be a read error. This chain connects TRBV3-1 to TRBJ1-1; tentative D call: TRBD1 (6 bases). Per germline, CDR1 LGHDT and CDR2 YNNKEL (reference sequence). There are 14 residues in the CDR3. For the CDR3, the DNA is TGTGCCAGCAGCCAACCCCGGGGGGGCACTAAAGCTTTCTTT. It is translated as CASSQPRGGTKAFF.

This clonotype was detected ten times or more. The chain uses TRBV7-2 and TRBJ1-2; 9 bases line up with TRBD1. J gave up 8 bases and V 1 base, and 5 bases lay outside the gene matches. Germline values: CDR1 SGHTA, CDR2 FQGNSA. The CDR3 runs 14 residues. CDR3 nucleotides: TGTGCCAGCAGCTTAGGAGGGACAGGGTCGGGCTACACCTTC. Translated: CASSLGGTGSGYTF.

The chain joins TRBV6-1 to TRBJ2-7; D not resolved. The CDR3 contains 13 residues. Germline loops: CDR1 MNHNS, CDR2 SASEGT. Trimming left V 2 bases short and J 4 bases short, with 9 bases between. The CDR3 nucleotides read TGTGCCAGCAGTGAAAGCTTTATTTACGAGCAGTACTTC. Its translation is CASSESFIYEQYF.

This clonotype was observed at least ten times. The V call is TRBV6-6, the J call TRBJ1-5, with TRBD1 matching 8 bases. V trimming: 2 bases; J trimming: 7 bases; junction bases outside the gene matches: 4. This CDR3 comprises 14 residues. Germline CDR1 reads MNHNY; CDR2 reads SVGAGI (reference sequence). CDR3 protein: CASSYGQGYQPQHF. Written as DNA, the CDR3 is TGTGCCAGCAGTTACGGACAGGGCTACCAGCCCCAGCATTTT.

The sample holds many counts of this clonotype. The V and J genes are TRBV7-2 and TRBJ2-3; 8 bases are shared with TRBD2. Trimming cost V 2 bases and J 2 bases; bases outside gene matches: 6. The CDR3 extends over 16 amino acids. Germline loops: CDR1 SGHTA, CDR2 FQGNSA. This CDR3 is CASSLTGLAVTDTQYF. The CDR3 DNA sequence: TGTGCCAGCAGCTTAACCGGACTAGCCGTCACAGATACGCAGTATTTT.

This clonotype appeared many times. The V and J genes are TRBV7-6 and TRBJ1-1; TRBD1 might be the D (6 bases). CDR3 length: 15 residues. Trimming pared 5 bases from V and 1 base from J, leaving 14 bases between. In germline, CDR1 is SGHVS, CDR2 FNYEAQ. The CDR3 DNA reads as TGTGCCAGCAGCCCGGCCAGGGGAACGAACACTGAAGCTTTCTTT. Translating gives CASSPARGTNTEAFF.

This chain uses TRBV28 with TRBJ1-5, with D hard to call. V was clipped by 5 bases and J by 6 bases, with 14 bases between them. CDR1 and CDR2 (germline): MDHEN, SYDVKM. CDR3 size: 14 residues. CDR3: CASSPGGMGQPQHF. As DNA, the CDR3 is TGTGCCAGCAGTCCGGGAGGGATGGGTCAGCCCCAGCATTTT.